Each of the 3 T cell receptor beta chains below was sequenced from the same sample in a study of response to subunit inactivated influenza vaccine. TCRdb re-analysed the RT-PCR reads in MiXCR, keeping a single row per CDR3 protein. The sample lists 650,000 to 850,000 distinct CDR3 sequences, approximately 15% occurring once. Sequenced material: PBMCs from blood, taken less than 15 days before vaccination. All receptors come from a man aged 50 to 60 who received an inactivated influenza vaccine.

The count of this clonotype is one. The rearrangement uses TRBV4-2 and TRBJ2-7; 8 bases line up with TRBD1. This CDR3 has 16 amino acids. Germline V lookup: CDR1 LGHNA, CDR2 YNFKEQ. Trimming cost V 10 bases and J 1 base; bases outside gene matches: 15. Here the CDR3 DNA reads TGTGCCATGAGCCCCGGGTACAGGGGGAATTCCTACGAGCAGTACTTC. This encodes CAMSPGYRGNSYEQYF.

The table lists this clonotype with a few counts. V usage is TRBV12-3 or TRBV12-4 and J usage is TRBJ2-7; 8 bases agree with TRBD1. CDR3 length: 13 residues. V shed 8 bases, J shed 2 bases, and the junction held 5 bases outside the gene matches. This CDR3 reads CASARQGTYEQYF. In DNA, the CDR3 is TGTGCCAGCGCTAGACAGGGGACCTACGAGCAGTACTTC.

This clonotype has at least ten counts. The chain combines TRBV4-3 with TRBJ2-1, with D possibly TRBD2 on 5 matching bases. With 4 bases removed from V and 7 bases from J, the gap between germline ends came to 14 bases. Germline CDR1 is LGHNA and CDR2 is YSLEER. CDR3 length: 14 residues. The CDR3 reads CASSPTVGENEQFF. The CDR3 region has the DNA TGCGCCAGCAGCCCAACGGTCGGGGAAAATGAGCAGTTCTTC.